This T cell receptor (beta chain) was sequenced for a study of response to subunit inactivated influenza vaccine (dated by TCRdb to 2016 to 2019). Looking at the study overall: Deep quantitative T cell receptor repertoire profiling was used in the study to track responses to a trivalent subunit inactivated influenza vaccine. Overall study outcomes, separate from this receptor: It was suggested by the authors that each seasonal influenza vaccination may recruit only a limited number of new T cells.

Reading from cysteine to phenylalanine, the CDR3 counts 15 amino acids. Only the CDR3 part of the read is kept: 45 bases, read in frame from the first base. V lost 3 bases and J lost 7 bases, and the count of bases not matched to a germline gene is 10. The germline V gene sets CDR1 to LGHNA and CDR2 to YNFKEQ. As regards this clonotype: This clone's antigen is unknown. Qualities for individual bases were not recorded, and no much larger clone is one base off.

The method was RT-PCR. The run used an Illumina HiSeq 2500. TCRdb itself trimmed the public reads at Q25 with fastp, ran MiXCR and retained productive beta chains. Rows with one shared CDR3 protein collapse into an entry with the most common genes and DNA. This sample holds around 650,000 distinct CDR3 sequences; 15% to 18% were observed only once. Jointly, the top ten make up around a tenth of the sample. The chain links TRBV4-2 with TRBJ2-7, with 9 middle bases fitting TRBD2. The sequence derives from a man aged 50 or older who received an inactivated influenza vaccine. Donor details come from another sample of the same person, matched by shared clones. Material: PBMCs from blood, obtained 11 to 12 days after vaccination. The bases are TGTGCCAGCAGCCATCGGCGGGAGGGCCCTCGTGAGCAGTACTTC. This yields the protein CASSHRREGPREQYF.